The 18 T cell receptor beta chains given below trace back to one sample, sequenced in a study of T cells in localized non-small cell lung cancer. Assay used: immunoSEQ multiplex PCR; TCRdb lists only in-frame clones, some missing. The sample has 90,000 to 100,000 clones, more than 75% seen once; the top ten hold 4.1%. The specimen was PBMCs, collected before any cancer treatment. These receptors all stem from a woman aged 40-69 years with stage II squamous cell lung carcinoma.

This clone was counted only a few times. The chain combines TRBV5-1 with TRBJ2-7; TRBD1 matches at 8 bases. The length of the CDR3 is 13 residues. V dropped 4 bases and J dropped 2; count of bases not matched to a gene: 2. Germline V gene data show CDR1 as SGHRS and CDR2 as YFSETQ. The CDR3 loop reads CASSTQGAYEQYF. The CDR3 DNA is TGCGCCAGCAGCACACAGGGGGCCTACGAGCAGTACTTC.

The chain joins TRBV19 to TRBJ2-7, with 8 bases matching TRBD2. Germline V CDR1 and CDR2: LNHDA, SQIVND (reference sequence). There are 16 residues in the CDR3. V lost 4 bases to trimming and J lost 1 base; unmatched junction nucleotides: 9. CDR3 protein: CASSTLSGGPSYEQYF. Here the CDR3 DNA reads TGTGCCAGTAGTACACTCTCGGGAGGGCCGTCCTACGAGCAGTACTTC.

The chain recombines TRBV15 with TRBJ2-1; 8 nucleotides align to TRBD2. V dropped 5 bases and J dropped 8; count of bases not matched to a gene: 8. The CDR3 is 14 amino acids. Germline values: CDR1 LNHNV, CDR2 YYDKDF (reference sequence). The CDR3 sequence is CATSFGRAGYEQFF. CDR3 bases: TGTGCCACCAGCTTCGGGAGGGCGGGGTATGAGCAGTTCTTC.

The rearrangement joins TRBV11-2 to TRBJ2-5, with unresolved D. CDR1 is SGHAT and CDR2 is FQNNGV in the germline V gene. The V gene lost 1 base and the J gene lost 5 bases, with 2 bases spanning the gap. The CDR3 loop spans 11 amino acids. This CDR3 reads CASSLAETQYF. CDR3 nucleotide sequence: TGTGCCAGCAGCTTAGCGGAGACCCAGTACTTC.

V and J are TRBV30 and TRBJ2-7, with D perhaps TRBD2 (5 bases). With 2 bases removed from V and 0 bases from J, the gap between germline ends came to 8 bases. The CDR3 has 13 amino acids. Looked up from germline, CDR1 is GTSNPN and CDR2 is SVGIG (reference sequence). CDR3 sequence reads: CAWSPGISYEQYF. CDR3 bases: TGTGCCTGGAGTCCGGGAATCTCCTACGAGCAGTACTTC.

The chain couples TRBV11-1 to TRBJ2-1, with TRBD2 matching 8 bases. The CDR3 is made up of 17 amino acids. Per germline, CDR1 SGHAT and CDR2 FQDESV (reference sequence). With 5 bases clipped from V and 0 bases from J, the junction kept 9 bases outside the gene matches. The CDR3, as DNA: TGTGCCAGCAGCCTGTCCGGGGGGGACTTCTCCTACAATGAGCAGTTCTTC. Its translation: CASSLSGGDFSYNEQFF.

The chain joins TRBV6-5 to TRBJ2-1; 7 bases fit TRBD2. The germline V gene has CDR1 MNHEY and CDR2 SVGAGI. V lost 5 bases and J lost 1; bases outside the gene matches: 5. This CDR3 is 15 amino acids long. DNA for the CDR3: TGTGCCAGCAGTAAGCGGGGAGGGTCCTACAATGAGCAGTTCTTC. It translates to CASSKRGGSYNEQFF.

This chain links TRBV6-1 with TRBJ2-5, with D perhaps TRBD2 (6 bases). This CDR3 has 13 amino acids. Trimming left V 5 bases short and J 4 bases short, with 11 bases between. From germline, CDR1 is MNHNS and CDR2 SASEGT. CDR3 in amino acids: CASSSGFGETQYF. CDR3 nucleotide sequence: TGTGCCAGCAGTAGCGGGTTTGGAGAGACCCAGTACTTC.

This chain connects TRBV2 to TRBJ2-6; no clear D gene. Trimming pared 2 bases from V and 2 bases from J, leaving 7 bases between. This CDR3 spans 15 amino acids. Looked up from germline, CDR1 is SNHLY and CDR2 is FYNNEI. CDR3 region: CASSELLTGANVLTF. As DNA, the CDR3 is TGTGCCAGCAGTGAATTGCTCACTGGGGCCAACGTCCTGACTTTC.

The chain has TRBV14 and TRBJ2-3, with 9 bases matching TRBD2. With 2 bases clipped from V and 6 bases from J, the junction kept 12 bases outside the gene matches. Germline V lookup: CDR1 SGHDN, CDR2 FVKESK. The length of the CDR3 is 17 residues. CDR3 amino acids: CASSQTAKAGGGDTQYF. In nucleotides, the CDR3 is TGTGCCAGCAGCCAAACCGCCAAAGCGGGAGGTGGGGATACGCAGTATTTT.

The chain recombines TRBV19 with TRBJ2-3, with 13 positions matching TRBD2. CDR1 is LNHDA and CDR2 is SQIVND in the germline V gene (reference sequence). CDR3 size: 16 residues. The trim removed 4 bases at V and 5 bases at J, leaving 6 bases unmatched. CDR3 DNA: TGTGCCAGTAGTACCAATCGACTAGCGGGAGGAGATACGCAGTATTTT. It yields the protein CASSTNRLAGGDTQYF.

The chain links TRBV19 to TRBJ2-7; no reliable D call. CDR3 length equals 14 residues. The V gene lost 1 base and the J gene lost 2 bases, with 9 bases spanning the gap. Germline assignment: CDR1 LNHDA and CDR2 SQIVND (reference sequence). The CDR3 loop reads CASSIAAGAYEQYF. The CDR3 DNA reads TGTGCCAGTAGTATAGCGGCAGGCGCCTACGAGCAGTACTTC.

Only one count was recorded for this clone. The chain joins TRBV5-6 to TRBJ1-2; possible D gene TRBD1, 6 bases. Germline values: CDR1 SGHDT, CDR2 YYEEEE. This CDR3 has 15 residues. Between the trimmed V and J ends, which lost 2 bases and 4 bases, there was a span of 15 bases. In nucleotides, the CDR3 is TGTGCCAGCAGCTTACCGGGGGCGACGCCCTATGGCTACACCTTC. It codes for CASSLPGATPYGYTF. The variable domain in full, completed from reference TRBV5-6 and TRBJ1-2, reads DAGVTQSPTHLIKTRGQQVTLRCSPKSGHDTVSWYQQALGQGPQFIFQYYEEEERQRGNFPDRFSGHQFPNYSSELNVNALLLGDSALYLCASSLPGATPYGYTFGSGTRLTVV.

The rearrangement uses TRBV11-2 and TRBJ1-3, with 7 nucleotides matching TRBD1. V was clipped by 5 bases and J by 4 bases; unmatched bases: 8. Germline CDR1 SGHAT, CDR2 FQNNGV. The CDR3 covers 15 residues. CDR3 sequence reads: CASSAQTGWGNTIYF. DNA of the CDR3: TGTGCCAGCAGCGCCCAGACAGGGTGGGGAAACACCATATATTTT.

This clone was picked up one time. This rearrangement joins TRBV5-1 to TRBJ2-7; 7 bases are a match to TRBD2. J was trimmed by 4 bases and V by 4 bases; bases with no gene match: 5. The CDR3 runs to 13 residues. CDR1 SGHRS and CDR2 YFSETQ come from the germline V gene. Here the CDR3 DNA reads TGCGCCAGCAGCCCGCGTAGCGGGTACGAGCAGTACTTC. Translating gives CASSPRSGYEQYF.

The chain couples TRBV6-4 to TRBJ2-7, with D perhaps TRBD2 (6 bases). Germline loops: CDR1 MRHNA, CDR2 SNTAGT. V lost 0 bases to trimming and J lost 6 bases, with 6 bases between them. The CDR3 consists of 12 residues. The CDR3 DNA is TGTGCCAGCAGTGACTCGGGGGGCGAGCAGTACTTC. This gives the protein CASSDSGGEQYF.

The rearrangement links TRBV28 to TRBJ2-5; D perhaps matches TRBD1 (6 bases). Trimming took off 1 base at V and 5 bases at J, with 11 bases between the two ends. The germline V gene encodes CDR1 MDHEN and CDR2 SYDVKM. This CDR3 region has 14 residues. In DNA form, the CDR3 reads TGTGCCAGCAGTTTATCGCAGGGGTGGGAGACCCAGTACTTC. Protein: CASSLSQGWETQYF.

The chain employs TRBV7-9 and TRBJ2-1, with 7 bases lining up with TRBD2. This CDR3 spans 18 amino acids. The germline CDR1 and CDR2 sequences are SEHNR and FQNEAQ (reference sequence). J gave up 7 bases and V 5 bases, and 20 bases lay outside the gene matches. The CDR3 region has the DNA TGTGCCAGCAGCCCCCCAGGGCACCAGCGGGACCGATCGAATGAGCAGTTCTTC. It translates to CASSPPGHQRDRSNEQFF.